This is a list of T cell receptor beta chains from one sample in a study of blood T cell repertoires in COVID-19. Clones were sequenced by immunoSEQ multiplex PCR, and TCRdb holds only the in-frame ones, with some missing. The sample has roughly 39,000 clones, about 88% seen once. Material for sequencing was peripheral blood. The receptors were sampled from a man in his forties or fifties in a cohort sampled during active COVID-19. The CDR3 runs from the conserved cysteine through the conserved F or W. A D gene is named only where the DNA matches it firmly. Clone size is shown for a subset of rows, as once, few, many or a class of expanded clone.

j_call clone_size d_call v_call cdr3_length cdr3_aa cdr3_nt
TRBJ1-3 . . TRBV4-1 16 CASSLGDTSYGNTIYF TGCGCCAGCAGCCTCGGGGACACTTCGTATGGAAACACCATATATTTT
TRBJ2-3 . TRBD2 TRBV6-6 16 CASRDWAGGKADTQYF TGTGCCAGCAGGGACTGGGCGGGAGGGAAGGCAGATACGCAGTATTTT
TRBJ1-1 . TRBD1 TRBV5-1 12 CASSPTGDQAFF TGCGCCAGCAGCCCAACAGGGGATCAAGCTTTCTTT
TRBJ2-5 . TRBD2 TRBV10-1 17 CASSDVRGANLQETQYF TGCGCCAGCAGTGACGTGCGGGGGGCAAACCTCCAAGAGACCCAGTACTTC
TRBJ2-5 . . TRBV5-1 13 CASSGHFRETQYF TGCGCCAGCTCTGGACACTTCAGGGAGACCCAGTACTTC
TRBJ2-2 . . TRBV19 12 CASRDYTGELFF TGTGCCAGTCGGGATTACACCGGGGAGCTGTTTTTT
TRBJ1-3 . . TRBV5-5 17 CASSLRTGETTGNTIYF TGTGCCAGCAGCCTCCGAACGGGGGAAACAACTGGAAACACCATATATTTT
TRBJ2-2 . . TRBV7-3 13 CASSLTTDGELFF TGTGCCAGCAGCTTAACGACAGACGGGGAGCTGTTTTTT
TRBJ2-1 . . TRBV7-8 14 CASSPGLIYNEQFF TGTGCCAGCAGCCCGGGACTCATCTACAATGAGCAGTTCTTC
TRBJ1-4 once . TRBV19 15 CASSIETGYNEKLFF TGTGCCAGTAGTATAGAGACAGGTTATAATGAAAAACTGTTTTTT
TRBJ2-3 . . TRBV4-3 14 CASSPDPGTDTQYF TGCGCCAGCAGCCCCGATCCGGGGACAGATACGCAGTATTTT
TRBJ1-3 . TRBD1 TRBV19 15 CASSTSGGSGNTIYF TGTGCCAGTAGTACCTCAGGGGGCTCTGGAAACACCATATATTTT
TRBJ1-2 medium-sized TRBD1 TRBV7-9 12 CASSLEGQGRTF TGTGCCAGCAGCTTAGAAGGACAGGGAAGGACCTTC
TRBJ2-2 . . TRBV10-3 12 CAIRTGTGELFF TGTGCCATCAGAACAGGGACCGGGGAGCTGTTTTTT
TRBJ2-1 . . TRBV7-7 16 CASSLRGPSGHNEQFF TGTGCTAGCAGCTTGCGGGGCCCTAGTGGGCACAATGAGCAGTTCTTC
TRBJ1-2 . . TRBV3-1/TRBV3-2 15 CASSPFNRFNYGYTF TGTGCCAGCAGCCCCTTTAACAGATTTAACTATGGCTACACCTTC
TRBJ2-3 . . TRBV7-9 14 CASSLGAGTDTQYF TGTGCCAGCAGCTTAGGCGCGGGGACAGATACGCAGTATTTT
TRBJ2-3 . TRBD1 TRBV11-3 16 CASSLTPGTVTDTQYF TGTGCCAGCAGCTTAACTCCCGGGACAGTCACAGATACGCAGTATTTT
TRBJ2-5 . TRBD1 TRBV28 15 CASSLGQGAEETQYF TGTGCCAGCAGTTTAGGACAGGGGGCAGAGGAGACCCAGTACTTC
TRBJ1-2 . . TRBV24-1 13 CATSPGGGSGYTF TGTGCCACCAGCCCAGGTGGGGGGAGTGGCTACACCTTC
TRBJ2-3 . . TRBV7-9 16 CASSFTPGASTDTQYF TGTGCCAGCAGCTTCACGCCCGGAGCTAGCACAGATACGCAGTATTTT
TRBJ2-3 . TRBD2 TRBV6-2/TRBV6-3 19 CASSYSTVAGGPITHTQYF TGTGCCAGCAGTTACTCGACGGTAGCGGGAGGGCCCATCACTCATACGCAGTATTTT
TRBJ1-1 few TRBD1 TRBV20-1 15 CSASDPGQINTEAFF TGCAGTGCTAGTGATCCGGGACAGATTAACACTGAAGCTTTCTTT
TRBJ1-1 . . TRBV6-5 15 CASSYLRDLNTEAFF TGTGCCAGCAGTTACCTCCGGGATTTGAACACTGAAGCTTTCTTT
TRBJ2-3 . . TRBV7-2 14 CASSFVAHLDTQYF TGTGCCAGCAGCTTTGTGGCCCATCTAGATACGCAGTATTTT
TRBJ2-5 . . TRBV7-2 14 CASGVGGGQETQYF TGTGCCAGCGGGGTTGGAGGAGGTCAAGAGACCCAGTACTTC
TRBJ1-1 . TRBD1 TRBV30 13 CAWSVFGQGEAFF TGTGCCTGGAGTGTATTCGGACAGGGGGAAGCTTTCTTT
TRBJ2-1 . . TRBV27 13 CASSFSGTNEQFF TGTGCCAGCAGTTTTTCAGGGACAAATGAGCAGTTCTTC
TRBJ2-1 . . TRBV5-8 13 CASSLDGSNEQFF TGTGCCAGCAGCTTGGACGGGAGCAATGAGCAGTTCTTC
TRBJ1-1 . . TRBV6-2/TRBV6-3 14 CASSYSWSDTEAFF TGTGCCAGCAGTTACTCGTGGTCGGACACTGAAGCTTTCTTT
TRBJ2-2 . . TRBV7-3 15 CASSLGAVDTGELFF TGTGCCAGCAGCTTAGGAGCCGTAGACACCGGGGAGCTGTTTTTT
TRBJ2-3 . TRBD2 TRBV15 18 CATSREEAGFISTDTQYF TGTGCCACCAGCAGAGAGGAAGCGGGATTCATTAGCACAGATACGCAGTATTTT
TRBJ2-3 . . TRBV3-1/TRBV3-2 14 CASSQDPGTDTQYF TGTGCCAGCAGCCAAGACCCGGGGACAGATACGCAGTATTTT
TRBJ1-6 . . TRBV6-5 13 CASSQGLDSPLHF TGTGCCAGCAGCCAGGGCCTGGATTCACCCCTCCACTTT
TRBJ2-3 . . TRBV4-1 15 CASSQVTLPPDTQYF TGCGCCAGCAGCCAAGTAACTCTCCCCCCAGATACGCAGTATTTT
TRBJ1-2 . TRBD1 TRBV28 17 CASSLERTGGRTNGYTF TGTGCCAGCAGTTTAGAAAGGACAGGGGGCAGGACGAATGGCTACACCTTC
TRBJ1-6 . . TRBV5-1 15 CASKKGDPSGSPLHF TGCGCCAGCAAGAAGGGGGATCCGTCGGGGTCACCCCTCCACTTT
TRBJ2-1 . . TRBV19 14 CASRGAGSYNEQFF TGTGCCAGCCGGGGGGCGGGCTCCTACAATGAGCAGTTCTTC
TRBJ2-1 . . TRBV11-2 11 CASSLVYEQFF TGTGCCAGCAGCTTAGTATATGAGCAGTTCTTC
TRBJ2-3 . TRBD2 TRBV6-2/TRBV6-3 18 CASSYPRLAGKSTDTQYF TGTGCCAGCAGTTACCCTAGACTAGCGGGGAAGAGCACAGATACGCAGTATTTT
TRBJ2-5 . . TRBV5-1 14 CASSLAAAQETQYF TGCGCCAGCAGCTTGGCCGCGGCCCAAGAGACCCAGTACTTC
TRBJ1-5 . . TRBV10-3 14 CAISESARNQPQHF TGTGCCATCAGTGAGTCCGCGAGAAATCAGCCCCAGCATTTT
TRBJ1-2 . . TRBV7-9 15 CASRYERGDNYGYTF TGTGCCAGCAGATATGAACGGGGGGATAACTATGGCTACACCTTC
TRBJ2-2 . . TRBV6-2/TRBV6-3 15 CASSYVRGHTGELFF TGTGCCAGCAGTTACGTCAGGGGACACACCGGGGAGCTGTTTTTT
TRBJ1-1 . . TRBV28 15 CASSPPRDGNTEAFF TGTGCCAGCAGCCCACCCAGGGATGGGAACACTGAAGCTTTCTTT
TRBJ2-5 . . TRBV5-4 15 CASSLTSAPQETQYF TGTGCCAGCAGCTTGACAAGCGCCCCCCAAGAGACCCAGTACTTC
TRBJ2-3 . TRBD2 TRBV4-1 18 CASSQPPEGEGRTDTQYF TGCGCCAGCAGCCAACCTCCCGAAGGGGAGGGGCGCACAGATACGCAGTATTTT
TRBJ2-1 . TRBD2 TRBV4-1 17 CASSQDPRLAGDNEQFF TGCGCCAGCAGCCAAGATCCCCGGCTAGCGGGGGACAATGAGCAGTTCTTC
TRBJ2-1 once . TRBV9 16 CASSVEGLLSYNEQFF TGTGCCAGCAGCGTAGAAGGACTACTCTCCTACAATGAGCAGTTCTTC
TRBJ2-7 . . TRBV7-3 14 CASSLNGRGYEQYF TGTGCCAGCAGCTTAAACGGTAGGGGCTACGAGCAGTACTTC
TRBJ1-1 . . TRBV5-6 15 CASSFPGLMNTEAFF TGTGCCAGCAGCTTTCCGGGACTTATGAACACTGAAGCTTTCTTT
TRBJ1-2 few . TRBV29-1 12 CSVERQGKGDTF TGCAGCGTCGAGAGGCAGGGGAAGGGTGACACCTTC
TRBJ2-2 . . TRBV15 14 CATSRETEPGELFF TGTGCCACCAGCAGAGAGACAGAACCCGGGGAGCTGTTTTTT
TRBJ2-5 . TRBD1 TRBV29-1 13 CSVGQGLTETQYF TGCAGCGTGGGACAGGGCCTGACAGAGACCCAGTACTTC
TRBJ2-2 . . TRBV5-4 12 CASSLFPGELFF TGTGCCAGCAGCCTGTTCCCCGGGGAGCTGTTTTTT
TRBJ2-3 few . TRBV5-6 12 CASSSSPDTQYF TGTGCCAGCAGCTCCTCCCCGGATACGCAGTATTTT
TRBJ1-2 few . TRBV9 16 CASSVGDSGRLYGYTF TGTGCCAGCAGCGTAGGGGACTCGGGACGGTTGTATGGCTACACCTTC
TRBJ1-2 . . TRBV5-5 15 CASSPDVGPSYGYTF TGTGCCAGCAGCCCCGACGTGGGGCCTTCTTATGGCTACACCTTC
TRBJ2-1 . TRBD2 TRBV6-5 12 CASTTSGHEQFF TGTGCCAGCACCACTAGCGGTCATGAGCAGTTCTTC
TRBJ1-4 . TRBD1 TRBV7-8 15 CASSATGATNEKLFF TGTGCCAGCAGCGCAACAGGGGCAACTAATGAAAAACTGTTTTTT